The 13 T cell receptor beta chains below all came from one sample that was sequenced in a study of CD8 T cells in Susac syndrome. Random hexamers were used to reverse transcribe the RNA input (0.5 to 1 ug). TCRdb reanalysed the immunoSEQ multiplex PCR reads using MiXCR and keeps one entry per CDR3 protein. Of some 68,000 distinct CDR3 sequences listed, 93% were seen once; the top ten hold over 0.12%. The material sequenced was CD4+ T cells from PBMCs. The receptors stem from a human donor with Susac syndrome.

The rearrangement joins TRBV7-2 to TRBJ2-7; perhaps D is TRBD1 or TRBD2 (5 bases each). This CDR3 comprises 13 residues. Trimming removed 5 bases at V and 4 bases at J, with 12 bases between. Germline V lookup: CDR1 SGHTA, CDR2 FQGNSA. CDR3 amino acids: CASSPFGAYEQYF. The CDR3 nucleotides are TGTGCCAGCAGCCCCTTCGGGGCGTACGAGCAGTACTTC.

This clonotype was found once. V and J are TRBV2 and TRBJ2-7; 8 positions agree with TRBD1. Losses at the gene ends were 6 bases for V and 3 bases for J; bases not matched to a gene: 10. Per germline, CDR1 SNHLY and CDR2 FYNNEI. This CDR3 comprises 15 residues. CDR3 protein: CASRGTGSINYEQYF. The CDR3 nucleotides are TGTGCCAGCAGGGGGACAGGTTCTATCAACTACGAGCAGTACTTC.

The rearrangement links TRBV2 to TRBJ2-7; TRBD1 matches 7 bases. Trimming removed 6 bases from V and 0 bases from J; junction bases left unmatched: 5. CDR3 size: 14 residues. Germline values: CDR1 SNHLY, CDR2 FYNNEI. The CDR3 loop reads CASRADRNSYEQYF. In nucleotides, the CDR3 is TGTGCCAGCAGGGCGGACAGGAACTCCTACGAGCAGTACTTC. Full variable domain (outside the CDR3, taken from reference TRBV2 and TRBJ2-7): EPEVTQTPSHQVTQMGQEVILRCVPISNHLYFYWYRQILGQKVEFLVSFYNNEISEKSEIFDDQFSVERPDGSNFTLKIRSTKLEDSAMYFCASRADRNSYEQYFGPGTRLTVT.

The V gene is TRBV29-1, the J gene TRBJ2-1; D gene ambiguous. Trimming shortened V by 7 bases and J by 3 bases, and 16 bases separated the two germline ends. CDR1 SQVTM and CDR2 ANQGSEA come from the germline V gene. The CDR3 is 14 amino acids. DNA of the CDR3: TGCAGCGCTTATACCAAACCAGTCTACAATGAGCAGTTCTTC. Protein: CSAYTKPVYNEQFF.

V gene TRBV11-2 combines with J gene TRBJ1-1; tentative D call: TRBD1 (6 bases). The CDR3 runs 17 residues. Trimming cost V 8 bases and J 2 bases, with 24 bases left between them. The germline V gene has CDR1 SGHAT and CDR2 FQNNGV. CDR3 region: CASRPGGPGILNTEAFF. The CDR3 DNA sequence: TGTGCCAGCCGCCCCGGGGGGCCAGGGATTTTAAACACTGAAGCTTTCTTT.

The chain links TRBV5-4 to TRBJ2-5; D is tentatively TRBD1 or TRBD2 (5 bases each). The germline gives CDR1 SGHNT, CDR2 YYREEE (reference sequence). The length of the CDR3 is 16 residues. The V gene lost 2 bases and the J gene lost 2 bases, with 16 bases spanning the gap. CDR3 protein: CASSLKRGGGQETQYF. The CDR3 nucleotides read TGTGCCAGCAGCTTAAAGAGGGGTGGGGGACAAGAGACCCAGTACTTC. The whole variable domain, remainder taken from reference TRBV5-4 and TRBJ2-5, is ETGVTQSPTHLIKTRGQQVTLRCSSQSGHNTVSWYQQALGQGPQFIFQYYREEENGRGNFPPRFSGLQFPNYSSELNVNALELDDSALYLCASSLKRGGGQETQYFGPGTRLLVL.

The count of this clonotype is one. The chain couples TRBV5-1 to TRBJ2-1; either TRBD1 or TRBD2 may supply D (5 bases each). The CDR3 covers 14 residues. Between the trimmed V and J ends, which lost 0 bases and 4 bases, there was a span of 8 bases. CDR1 and CDR2 from the germline V gene are SGHRS and YFSETQ. The CDR3 reads CASSLAGRYNEQFF. CDR3 coding DNA: TGCGCCAGCAGCTTGGCGGGACGTTACAATGAGCAGTTCTTC. Complete variable domain (other parts from reference TRBV5-1 and TRBJ2-1): KAGVTQTPRYLIKTRGQQVTLSCSPISGHRSVSWYQQTPGQGLQFLFEYFSETQRNKGNFPGRFSGRQFSNSRSEMNVSTLELGDSALYLCASSLAGRYNEQFFGPGTRLTVL.

The chain uses TRBV6-5 and TRBJ1-2; perhaps TRBD1 as D (6 bases). This CDR3 has 15 amino acids. Trimming cost V 0 bases and J 3 bases, with 11 bases left between them. Germline V gives CDR1 MNHEY, CDR2 SVGAGI. The CDR3: CASSYSSGADYGYTF. As DNA, the CDR3 is TGTGCCAGCAGTTACTCATCAGGGGCGGACTATGGCTACACCTTC.

The chain uses TRBV7-2 and TRBJ2-2, with 8 bases that match TRBD2. The germline gives CDR1 SGHTA, CDR2 FQGNSA. Germline trimming cut 5 bases from V and 1 base from J; bases unmatched to any gene: 9. The length of the CDR3 is 17 residues. Here the CDR3 DNA reads TGTGCCAGCAGCCCACCCCGGACTAGCTGGAACACCGGGGAGCTGTTTTTT. Residues: CASSPPRTSWNTGELFF.

The genes are TRBV11-1 and TRBJ2-3; 7 bases match TRBD2. CDR3 length: 15 residues. The junction had 4 bases not matched to a gene; V was cut back by 2 bases and J by 2 bases. Germline lookup yields CDR1 SGHAT and CDR2 FQDESV (reference sequence). The CDR3 spells CASSLSSGLTDTQYF. DNA for the CDR3: TGTGCCAGCAGCTTATCTAGCGGACTCACAGATACGCAGTATTTT.

The chain uses TRBV28 and TRBJ2-7; D remains unclear. This CDR3 is built from 13 residues. CDR1 and CDR2 (germline): MDHEN, SYDVKM. V was pared by 2 bases and J by 2 bases, with 7 bases between. The CDR3 DNA follows: TGTGCCAGCAGTTTACTCAGCGCCTACGAGCAGTACTTC. Protein product: CASSLLSAYEQYF.

The CDR3 DNA sequence: TGTGCCAGCAGTTACGGAGGGGGGCGAAAGAACACTGAAGCTTTCTTT. Amino acids: CASSYGGGRKNTEAFF. The V gene is TRBV6-5, the J gene TRBJ1-1; a possible D gene is TRBD1 (6 bases). Germline CDR1 MNHEY, CDR2 SVGAGI. V was clipped by 2 bases and J by 1 base, with 14 bases between them. The CDR3 covers 16 residues.

This chain joins TRBV29-1 and TRBJ1-2, with D possibly matching TRBD1 (5 bases). The V end was cut by 6 bases, the J end by 5 bases, with 13 bases between. Germline CDR1 is SQVTM and CDR2 is ANQGSEA. CDR3 size: 12 residues. This CDR3 reads CSVPGGGYGYTF. As DNA, the CDR3 is TGCAGCGTCCCAGGTGGGGGATATGGCTACACCTTC.